These 25 T cell receptor beta chains share one sample of origin, sequenced in a study of blood T cell repertoires in COVID-19. This table comes from immunoSEQ multiplex PCR, and its TCRdb copy is limited to in-frame clones, with some not included. The sample has 45,000 to 50,000 clones, less than 90% seen once. The sample consisted of peripheral blood. The receptors were gathered from a man aged 55 to 70 with active COVID-19.

This chain joins TRBV7-6 and TRBJ1-1; 7 positions match TRBD1. The germline V gene encodes CDR1 SGHVS and CDR2 FNYEAQ. The V segment lost 6 bases and the J segment 3 bases; nucleotides outside the gene matches: 7. The CDR3 length is 14 residues. CDR3 in amino acids: CASRSDRRHTEAFF. The CDR3 nucleotides read TGTGCCAGCAGGTCGGACAGGCGGCACACTGAAGCTTTCTTT. The complete variable domain, with remaining parts taken from reference TRBV7-6 and TRBJ1-1, reads GAGVSQSPRYKVTKRGQDVALRCDPISGHVSLYWYRQALGQGPEFLTYFNYEAQQDKSGLPNDRFSAERPEGSISTLTIQRTEQRDSAMYRCASRSDRRHTEAFFGQGTRLTVV.

This clone has a handful of counts. V and J are TRBV6-5 and TRBJ1-4, with D possibly TRBD1 on 5 matching bases. V lost 6 bases to trimming and J lost 4 bases, with 12 bases between them. The CDR3 has 14 amino acids. Per the germline V gene, CDR1 is MNHEY and CDR2 is SVGAGI. This chain's CDR3 is CASSPGGFNEKLFF. Here the CDR3 DNA reads TGTGCCAGCAGCCCGGGGGGGTTTAATGAAAAACTGTTTTTT.

This clone appeared a single time. The V and J genes are TRBV6-5 and TRBJ2-7; 9 bases align to TRBD1. J gave up 4 bases and V 5 bases, and 3 bases lay outside the gene matches. The CDR3 loop spans 13 amino acids. The germline V gene encodes CDR1 MNHEY and CDR2 SVGAGI. Here the CDR3 DNA reads TGTGCCAGCAGTACAGGGGGCCAATACGAGCAGTACTTC. Translating it yields CASSTGGQYEQYF.

The CDR3 coding sequence is TGTGCCAGTAAGGCTAGCGGTTACGAGCAGTACTTC. It encodes CASKASGYEQYF. This chain uses TRBV19 with TRBJ2-7, with TRBD2 matching over 7 bases. The ends lost 7 bases at V and 4 bases at J; junction bases unmatched: 4. In germline, CDR1 is LNHDA, CDR2 SQIVND (reference sequence). This CDR3 spans 12 amino acids.

The V gene is TRBV6-6, the J gene TRBJ1-3; D is perhaps TRBD1 (5 bases). The V gene lost 7 bases and the J gene lost 4 bases, with 17 bases spanning the gap. In germline, CDR1 is MNHNY, CDR2 SVGAGI (reference sequence). The CDR3 has 15 amino acids. In DNA form, the CDR3 reads TGTGCCAGCATCGCCGGGGGTTCTAGGGGAAACACCATATATTTT. Protein product: CASIAGGSRGNTIYF.

This chain joins TRBV29-1 and TRBJ2-3; D is perhaps TRBD2 (6 bases). Germline lookup yields CDR1 SQVTM and CDR2 ANQGSEA. Trimming shortened V by 5 bases and J by 0 bases, and 12 bases separated the two germline ends. CDR3 length: 14 amino acids. The CDR3 sequence: CSVRGRGSTDTQYF. CDR3 DNA: TGCAGCGTTAGAGGACGGGGGAGCACAGATACGCAGTATTTT.

This clone appeared a single time. The J gene is TRBJ2-7, the V gene TRBV5-1; no definite D call. The CDR3 totals 13 residues. V was shortened by 0 bases and J by 0 bases, with 4 bases between the two germline ends. Germline CDR1 is SGHRS and CDR2 is YFSETQ. The CDR3 bases are TGCGCCAGCAGCTTGGGAGTCTCCTACGAGCAGTACTTC. The encoded protein is CASSLGVSYEQYF.

The genes are TRBV15 and TRBJ2-1, with 7 bases lining up with TRBD2. The CDR3 runs 19 residues. The V gene's germline CDR1 is LNHNV and CDR2 YYDKDF (reference sequence). Trimming took 4 bases from V and 5 from J; bases not matched to a gene: 20. The DNA for the CDR3 is TGTGCCACCAGCACATCGATGTCCAGCGGGAAGCGGGATCACAATGAGCAGTTCTTC. It specifies CATSTSMSSGKRDHNEQFF.

This chain joins TRBV28 and TRBJ2-7; TRBD1 might be the D (7 bases). V shed 3 bases and J shed 2 bases, with 17 bases lying between them. This CDR3 contains 16 residues. Germline CDR1 MDHEN, CDR2 SYDVKM. CDR3 in amino acids: CASSLTGSGPTYEQYF. The DNA of the CDR3 is TGTGCCAGCAGTTTGACAGGGAGCGGGCCGACCTACGAGCAGTACTTC.

The J gene is TRBJ1-2, the V gene TRBV28; no clear D gene. The CDR3 has 13 residues. The V and J ends lost 5 bases and 4 bases respectively, with 11 bases between them. The germline gives CDR1 MDHEN, CDR2 SYDVKM. CDR3 sequence (DNA): TGTGCCAGCAGTCCGTTACGGGGCTATGGCTACACCTTC. Residues: CASSPLRGYGYTF.

In this sample, this clone turned up once. The chain combines TRBV28 with TRBJ2-3; 8 nucleotides line up with TRBD1. There are 14 residues in the CDR3. Germline-derived CDR1 and CDR2 are MDHEN and SYDVKM. V was pared by 4 bases and J by 3 bases, with 3 bases of the junction left unmatched. The CDR3 sequence is CASSSQGATDTQYF. DNA of the CDR3: TGTGCCAGCAGTTCCCAGGGGGCTACAGATACGCAGTATTTT.

The V call is TRBV5-1, the J call TRBJ1-3, with a weak D call TRBD1 (5 bases). The V gene's germline CDR1 is SGHRS and CDR2 YFSETQ. Trimming cost V 4 bases and J 0 bases, with 8 bases left between them. The CDR3 consists of 14 residues. CDR3 sequence (DNA): TGCGCCAGCAGCCAGACAGCCTCTGGAAACACCATATATTTT. Residues: CASSQTASGNTIYF.

This clone was observed a handful of times. The chain couples TRBV28 to TRBJ1-1, with 10 positions matching TRBD1. Per germline, CDR1 MDHEN and CDR2 SYDVKM. The ends lost 5 bases at V and 4 bases at J; junction bases unmatched: 4. This CDR3 comprises 14 residues. The CDR3 region is CASSPWTGGTEAFF. The DNA for the CDR3 is TGTGCCAGCAGTCCTTGGACAGGGGGCACTGAAGCTTTCTTT.

The rearrangement uses TRBV4-2 and TRBJ2-1, with 8 bases identical to TRBD1. The CDR3 totals 15 residues. With 0 bases clipped from V and 3 bases from J, the junction kept 1 base outside the gene matches. Germline CDR1 LGHNA, CDR2 YNFKEQ. The CDR3 DNA is TGTGCCAGCAGCCAAGACAGGGGGCTCTACAATGAGCAGTTCTTC. Translated, it gives CASSQDRGLYNEQFF.

This chain joins TRBV7-2 and TRBJ2-2, with 10 bases fitting TRBD2. V dropped 6 bases and J dropped 4; count of bases not matched to a gene: 8. Germline CDR1 SGHTA, CDR2 FQGNSA. This CDR3 is built from 16 residues. The CDR3 spells CASRSSGSRGTGELFF. The CDR3 region has the DNA TGTGCCAGCAGATCTAGCGGGAGCCGTGGCACCGGGGAGCTGTTTTTT. Complete variable domain (other parts from reference TRBV7-2 and TRBJ2-2): GAGVSQSPSNKVTEKGKDVELRCDPISGHTALYWYRQSLGQGLEFLIYFQGNSAPDKSGLPSDRFSAERTGGSVSTLTIQRTQQEDSAVYLCASRSSGSRGTGELFFGEGSRLTVL.

V is TRBV24-1 and J is TRBJ1-5, with D maybe TRBD1 (6 bases). V lost 7 bases and J lost 1, with 16 bases in between. The CDR3 loop spans 16 amino acids. The germline V gene has CDR1 KGHDR and CDR2 SFDVKD. CDR3 DNA sequence: TGTGCCACCAGCCCAACAGGGCAGGGGAGCAATCAGCCCCAGCATTTT. This translates into CATSPTGQGSNQPQHF.

The J gene is TRBJ2-1, the V gene TRBV5-1, with 8 bases identical to TRBD2. Germline CDR1 SGHRS, CDR2 YFSETQ. Losses at the gene ends were 4 bases for V and 5 bases for J; bases not matched to a gene: 8. The CDR3 covers 15 residues. The CDR3: CASSLVAGYNNEQFF. The CDR3 coding sequence is TGCGCCAGCAGCCTTGTAGCGGGGTACAACAATGAGCAGTTCTTC.

The sample holds one count of this clone. This rearrangement joins TRBV2 to TRBJ2-3, with D possibly matching TRBD2 (5 bases). The CDR3 covers 15 residues. Trimming removed 2 bases at V and 6 bases at J, with 15 bases between. Per the germline V gene, CDR1 is SNHLY and CDR2 is FYNNEI. The CDR3 protein is CASSEKTSRRDTQYF. CDR3 DNA: TGTGCCAGCAGTGAAAAGACCTCCCGGAGGGATACGCAGTATTTT.

The rearrangement links TRBV5-1 to TRBJ2-3; 9 nucleotides agree with TRBD2. CDR1 is SGHRS, CDR2 YFSETQ, per germline. The CDR3 runs 18 residues. The ends lost 4 bases at V and 6 bases at J; junction bases unmatched: 18. The CDR3 DNA follows: TGCGCCAGCAGCCCCCCATCGCGGCTAGCGGGAACTAGGGATACGCAGTATTTT. Translating gives CASSPPSRLAGTRDTQYF.

This chain connects TRBV19 to TRBJ2-7; 11 nucleotides align to TRBD1. The V gene end was trimmed by 8 bases and the J gene end by 5 bases; junction bases not matched to a gene: 5. Germline lookup yields CDR1 LNHDA and CDR2 SQIVND (reference sequence). There are 13 residues in the CDR3. CDR3 in amino acids: CASSWTGGNEQYF. The CDR3 DNA reads as TGTGCCAGTTCTTGGACAGGGGGCAACGAGCAGTACTTC.

The rearrangement uses TRBV7-2 and TRBJ2-2, with D possibly TRBD1 on 5 matching bases. Germline CDR1 reads SGHTA; CDR2 reads FQGNSA. V lost 5 bases and J 1 base, leaving 11 bases between the germline ends. The CDR3 runs to 15 residues. CDR3 sequence: CASSAWGRNTGELFF. In DNA, the CDR3 is TGTGCCAGCAGCGCGTGGGGCCGGAACACCGGGGAGCTGTTTTTT. The entire variable domain, with the rest obtained from reference TRBV7-2 and TRBJ2-2, is as follows: GAGVSQSPSNKVTEKGKDVELRCDPISGHTALYWYRQSLGQGLEFLIYFQGNSAPDKSGLPSDRFSAERTGGSVSTLTIQRTQQEDSAVYLCASSAWGRNTGELFFGEGSRLTVL.

The chain links TRBV19 to TRBJ1-2, with D hard to call. The CDR3 contains 13 residues. CDR1 and CDR2 (germline): LNHDA, SQIVND (reference sequence). Trimming removed 5 bases at V and 2 bases at J, with 9 bases between. The CDR3 nucleotides read TGTGCCAGTAGTCCCGACACGAACTATGGCTACACCTTC. As protein: CASSPDTNYGYTF.

The chain couples TRBV6-2 or TRBV6-3 to TRBJ2-6; tentative D call: TRBD1 (5 bases). The V gene lost 5 bases and the J gene lost 0 bases, with 14 bases spanning the gap. CDR1 and CDR2 from the germline V gene are MNHEY and SVGEGT. CDR3 length: 17 amino acids. CDR3 protein: CASSHLGAYSGANVLTF. Written as DNA, the CDR3 is TGTGCCAGCAGTCACTTAGGGGCCTACTCTGGGGCCAACGTCCTGACTTTC.

The chain carries TRBV25-1 and TRBJ1-4; D may be TRBD1 (5 bases). This CDR3 comprises 13 residues. Per the germline V gene, CDR1 is MGHDK and CDR2 is SYGVNS. Trimming removed 6 bases from V and 8 bases from J, with 13 bases in between. The CDR3 coding sequence is TGTGCCAGCAGGGGGGGGTTAGACGAAAAACTGTTTTTT. Translating it yields CASRGGLDEKLFF.

In this sample, this clone turned up a few times. The chain has TRBV30 and TRBJ2-3; D is unclear. The CDR3 is 15 amino acids. V gave up 7 bases and J gave up 5 bases, with 22 bases separating them. The germline V gene has CDR1 GTSNPN and CDR2 SVGIG (reference sequence). CDR3 sequence: CASIRLGEPGDTQYF. For the CDR3, the DNA is TGTGCCTCCATTCGATTAGGAGAGCCGGGAGATACGCAGTATTTT.